Detailed here is one TCR beta chain. Antigen specificity is unknown. The entry originates in a study of cytomegalovirus exposure and HLA in healthy donors. Study results and caveats: Sequencing artifact likely explains a cluster of highly shared sequence variants. Around 160 TCR beta chains were listed as cytomegalovirus-associated.

The PCR contained 60 Vbeta and 13 Jbeta primers. Here immunoSEQ multiplex PCR was the method, and the copy in TCRdb shows in-frame clones only, minus some. This repertoire shows more than 85,000 clones, around 75% found once; its top ten account for 13% to 15%. Looked up from germline, CDR1 is MNHEY and CDR2 is SMNVEV (reference sequence). CDR3 size: 13 residues. Trimming removed 3 bases from V and 7 bases from J, with 7 bases in between. The TCR was taken from a male donor in good health and CMV-seropositive. Sequenced: PBMCs. The chain combines TRBV27 with TRBJ1-6, with unresolved D. The CDR3 DNA is TGTGCCAGCAGTTTTGGGAGGAATTCACCCCTCCACTTT. Residues: CASSFGRNSPLHF.